Below are 31 T cell receptor beta chains sequenced from a single sample in a study of shared T cell receptors in the human thymus. Generated by immunoSEQ multiplex PCR, the TCRdb table keeps only in-frame clones and is missing some. In the table there are over 350,000 clones, 85% to 95% of which are singletons. Input material: thymocytes. The receptors come from a human donor.

This chain uses TRBV5-1 with TRBJ2-4; TRBD2 might be the D (6 bases). In germline, CDR1 is SGHRS, CDR2 YFSETQ. CDR3 size: 16 residues. V was trimmed by 5 bases and J by 7 bases, leaving 22 bases between them. CDR3 amino acids: CASRGGTGPARNIQYF. The CDR3 nucleotides are TGCGCCAGCAGGGGTGGGACTGGGCCCGCGAGGAACATTCAGTACTTC.

The rearrangement joins TRBV11-2 to TRBJ2-1; TRBD2 agrees at 14 bases. Trimming removed 5 bases from V and 5 bases from J; junction bases left unmatched: 11. This CDR3 comprises 18 residues. Germline CDR1 and CDR2: SGHAT and FQNNGV. The CDR3 loop is CASSPGLAGEATHNEQFF. The CDR3 coding sequence is TGTGCCAGCAGCCCGGGACTAGCGGGAGAGGCGACACACAATGAGCAGTTCTTC.

This rearrangement joins TRBV5-4 to TRBJ2-7; possibly TRBD1 for D (5 bases). From germline, CDR1 is SGHNT and CDR2 YYREEE (reference sequence). This CDR3 is built from 17 residues. Trimming left V 1 base short and J 3 bases short, with 20 bases between. CDR3 loop: CASSLLVGERSDYEQYF. For the CDR3, the DNA is TGTGCCAGCAGCTTGTTGGTAGGGGAAAGAAGCGACTACGAGCAGTACTTC.

The chain carries TRBV11-2 and TRBJ2-1, with TRBD1 matching over 7 bases. V gave up 5 bases and J gave up 3 bases; unmatched junction bases: 10. Germline loops: CDR1 SGHAT, CDR2 FQNNGV. CDR3 length equals 16 residues. CDR3 sequence reads: CASSLTQGDGYNEQFF. The CDR3 coding sequence is TGTGCCAGCAGCCTAACCCAGGGGGACGGCTACAATGAGCAGTTCTTC.

The rearrangement joins TRBV19 to TRBJ2-1; 7 bases are a match to TRBD1. Germline V lookup: CDR1 LNHDA, CDR2 SQIVND (reference sequence). Trimming at V came to 2 bases and at J to 9 bases, leaving 7 bases not matched to a gene. This CDR3 contains 14 residues. For the CDR3, the DNA is TGTGCCAGTAGTATAATACACAGGGGAAGTGAGCAGTTCTTC. Translating gives CASSIIHRGSEQFF.

This chain joins TRBV18 and TRBJ2-7, with D possibly matching TRBD1 (5 bases). The germline gives CDR1 KGHSH, CDR2 LQKENI. There are 19 residues in the CDR3. The V gene lost 0 bases and the J gene lost 0 bases, with 21 bases spanning the gap. The CDR3 sequence: CASSPPPVARTRSSYEQYF. As DNA, the CDR3 is TGTGCCAGCTCACCACCCCCCGTGGCGAGGACACGGAGCTCCTACGAGCAGTACTTC.

V is TRBV10-3 and J is TRBJ1-2, with 9 bases matching TRBD1. CDR1 ENHRY and CDR2 SYGVKD come from the germline V gene. The J segment lost 6 bases and the V segment lost 6 bases, leaving 8 bases of the junction unmatched. CDR3 size: 14 residues. CDR3 in amino acids: CAIRGTGRLHGYTF. The CDR3 nucleotides are TGTGCCATCAGGGGGACAGGGAGGCTCCATGGCTACACCTTC.

V usage is TRBV5-5 and J usage is TRBJ2-1; 12 nucleotides agree with TRBD2. Germline trimming cut 8 bases from V and 8 bases from J; bases unmatched to any gene: 5. CDR1 and CDR2 from the germline V gene are SGHKS and YYEKEE (reference sequence). CDR3 length: 13 residues. The CDR3 DNA is TGTGCCAGTTCTAGCGGGAGGGTATATGAGCAGTTCTTC. It specifies CASSSGRVYEQFF.

This clone was seen once. CDR3 protein: CASSPVAGQGFYNEQFF. CDR3 nucleotides: TGTGCCAGCAGCCCCGTAGCTGGACAGGGATTTTACAATGAGCAGTTCTTC. V is TRBV9 and J is TRBJ2-1; 8 bases are a match to TRBD1. Trimming removed 4 bases from V and 4 bases from J; junction bases left unmatched: 13. This CDR3 has 17 amino acids. The germline V gene encodes CDR1 SGDLS and CDR2 YYNGEE.

This chain links TRBV4-1 with TRBJ2-1; 8 bases align to TRBD2. The germline CDR1 and CDR2 sequences are MGHRA and YSYEKL. This CDR3 comprises 16 residues. With 2 bases clipped from V and 6 bases from J, the junction kept 9 bases outside the gene matches. The CDR3 sequence: CASSQLAGPASNEQFF. The CDR3 DNA sequence: TGCGCCAGCAGCCAACTAGCGGGTCCTGCTTCCAATGAGCAGTTCTTC.

V gene TRBV28 combines with J gene TRBJ1-5; unclear D gene. Germline V gene data show CDR1 as MDHEN and CDR2 as SYDVKM. V was shortened by 7 bases and J by 5 bases, with 9 bases between the two germline ends. The CDR3 runs 12 residues. Written as DNA, the CDR3 is TGTGCCAGCATCTCGGGGTATCAGCCCCAGCATTTT. Translation: CASISGYQPQHF.

The V gene is TRBV18, the J gene TRBJ1-2; 9 bases are a match to TRBD1. In germline, CDR1 is KGHSH, CDR2 LQKENI. This CDR3 is 16 amino acids long. Unmatched junction bases numbered 9, after V lost 4 bases and J lost 3 bases. In nucleotides, the CDR3 is TGTGCCAGCTCACTCAGAGAACGGGACAGGGACTATGGCTACACCTTC. Encoded protein: CASSLRERDRDYGYTF.

This clone has just one count. The V and J genes are TRBV7-3 and TRBJ1-1; 8 bases are shared with TRBD1. This CDR3 has 15 residues. The germline V gene encodes CDR1 SGHTA and CDR2 FQGTGA. With 3 bases clipped from V and 3 bases from J, the junction kept 6 bases outside the gene matches. CDR3 nucleotides: TGTGCCAGCAGCTTGAACAGGGGGGGAGACACTGAAGCTTTCTTT. This gives the protein CASSLNRGGDTEAFF.

This chain uses TRBV5-4 with TRBJ2-7; 11 positions agree with TRBD1. The CDR3 is made up of 15 amino acids. Per the germline V gene, CDR1 is SGHNT and CDR2 is YYREEE (reference sequence). V was clipped by 1 base and J by 4 bases; unmatched bases: 4. The DNA of the CDR3 is TGTGCCAGCAGCTTGAGAGGACAGGGGGCTTACGAGCAGTACTTC. Its protein is CASSLRGQGAYEQYF.

The V and J genes are TRBV9 and TRBJ1-1; 7 nucleotides align to TRBD1. The germline gives CDR1 SGDLS, CDR2 YYNGEE. The CDR3 runs to 18 residues. J was trimmed by 0 bases and V by 3 bases; bases with no gene match: 14. The CDR3 DNA reads as TGTGCCAGCAGCGGGAGACAGGGAAGACGGAACATGAACACTGAAGCTTTCTTT. Translated, it gives CASSGRQGRRNMNTEAFF.

This rearrangement joins TRBV5-3 to TRBJ1-1; D not resolved. TRBV5-3 is an open reading frame, and its role is uncertain. The CDR3 consists of 9 residues. V lost 4 bases to trimming and J lost 8 bases, with 3 bases between them. CDR3 DNA: TGTGCCAGAAGCCCGGAAGCTTTCTTT. Translating it yields CARSPEAFF.

The chain is built from TRBV19 and TRBJ2-1; D is undetermined. This CDR3 is 15 amino acids long. Between the trimmed V and J ends, which lost 1 base and 10 bases, there was a span of 17 bases. Germline loops: CDR1 LNHDA, CDR2 SQIVND (reference sequence). This chain's CDR3 is CASSIARLSQGEQFF. DNA of the CDR3: TGTGCCAGTAGTATAGCGCGGCTATCCCAAGGGGAGCAGTTCTTC.

The chain joins TRBV7-8 to TRBJ2-7; D call uncertain. V was cut by 5 bases and J by 4 bases, with 18 bases left in between. In germline, CDR1 is SGHVS, CDR2 FQNEAQ. The CDR3 consists of 15 residues. CDR3 region: CASSRSAVDGYEQYF. CDR3 nucleotide sequence: TGTGCCAGCAGCCGTAGTGCGGTGGATGGATACGAGCAGTACTTC.

V is TRBV28 and J is TRBJ2-1; D may be TRBD1 (6 bases). CDR1 and CDR2 from the germline V gene are MDHEN and SYDVKM. The CDR3 is 15 residues long. V gave up 7 bases and J gave up 1 base, with 14 bases separating them. DNA of the CDR3: TGTGCCAGCAACGAGACAGGCAGGTCCTACAATGAGCAGTTCTTC. Its protein product is CASNETGRSYNEQFF.

The chain employs TRBV5-6 and TRBJ2-1; 7 nucleotides align to TRBD2. The CDR3 sequence is 15 residues long. Germline V gene lookup returns CDR1 SGHDT and CDR2 YYEEEE. V shed 3 bases, J shed 5 bases, and the junction held 8 bases outside the gene matches. The CDR3 protein is CASSSGGTEDNEQFF. In DNA, the CDR3 is TGTGCCAGCAGCTCCGGGGGGACTGAGGACAATGAGCAGTTCTTC.

The V call is TRBV28, the J call TRBJ2-5; D remains unclear. The CDR3 spans 13 residues. Germline assignment: CDR1 MDHEN and CDR2 SYDVKM. Trimming stripped 6 bases from V and 5 bases from J, with 13 bases between. The chain's CDR3 is CASSPVAEETQYF. The DNA for the CDR3 is TGTGCCAGCAGCCCCGTCGCGGAGGAGACCCAGTACTTC.

The rearrangement uses TRBV27 and TRBJ2-2; D is unclear. Germline-derived CDR1 and CDR2 are MNHEY and SMNVEV (reference sequence). Between the trimmed V and J ends, which lost 5 bases and 0 bases, there was a span of 10 bases. There are 15 residues in the CDR3. CDR3 nucleotide sequence: TGTGCCAGCAGTCCACAGATTTCGAACACCGGGGAGCTGTTTTTT. Residues: CASSPQISNTGELFF.

This clone appeared once. The CDR3 loop is CASSITPTGLTNEKLFF. CDR3 sequence (DNA): TGTGCCAGTAGTATAACGCCGACAGGACTAACTAATGAAAAACTGTTTTTT. This chain connects TRBV19 to TRBJ1-4; D may be TRBD1 (6 bases). The CDR3 has 17 residues. The V gene lost 2 bases and the J gene lost 1 base, with 14 bases spanning the gap. Germline CDR1 and CDR2: LNHDA and SQIVND (reference sequence).

The genes are TRBV27 and TRBJ2-1; TRBD2 aligns across 8 bases. Germline CDR1 reads MNHEY; CDR2 reads SMNVEV (reference sequence). Trimming at V came to 8 bases and at J to 2 bases, leaving 8 bases not matched to a gene. The CDR3 runs 15 residues. The CDR3 region has the DNA TGTGCCAGCGGCGGACTAGCCCCTACCTACAATGAGCAGTTCTTC. It encodes CASGGLAPTYNEQFF.

V is TRBV28 and J is TRBJ2-5; D call uncertain. The germline V gene encodes CDR1 MDHEN and CDR2 SYDVKM. Trimming took 0 bases from V and 1 from J, leaving 6 bases between them. The CDR3 runs to 14 residues. CDR3 nucleotide sequence: TGTGCCAGCAGTTTATGTGGCGTCCAAGAGACCCAGTACTTC. Translated, it gives CASSLCGVQETQYF.

This chain uses TRBV29-1 with TRBJ1-5, with a possible D match to TRBD1 (5 bases). The CDR3 is 13 amino acids. The V end lost 7 bases, the J end lost 1 base, and 11 bases lay between the germline ends. Germline V lookup: CDR1 SQVTM, CDR2 ANQGSEA. The DNA for the CDR3 is TGCAGCGCCGACGGGACGAGCAATCAGCCCCAGCATTTT. Its translation: CSADGTSNQPQHF.

The V gene is TRBV5-3, the J gene TRBJ1-1; D ambiguous. TRBV5-3 is reported as an ORF; its role is uncertain. The CDR3 runs to 15 residues. V lost 1 base and J lost 2, with 12 bases in between. The CDR3 DNA reads as TGTGCCAGAAGCTTGAAGGGTCGGGGAAACACTGAAGCTTTCTTT. Residues: CARSLKGRGNTEAFF.

The chain carries TRBV19 and TRBJ1-2; 7 nucleotides agree with TRBD1. The V segment lost 3 bases and the J segment 8 bases; nucleotides outside the gene matches: 12. CDR3 length equals 15 residues. Germline-derived CDR1 and CDR2 are LNHDA and SQIVND (reference sequence). The CDR3 coding sequence is TGTGCCAGTAGTATGGACAGGTTATCTCGCGGGGGCTACACCTTC. It specifies CASSMDRLSRGGYTF.

The V gene is TRBV21-1, the J gene TRBJ2-7; TRBD1 is the table's D call and was not checked against the DNA. TRBV21-1 is deemed a pseudogene. The CDR3 runs to 19 residues. The CDR3 nucleotides read TGTGCCAGCAGCAAAAGGACGGGACAGGGGTTGTCGGGAGAAGTCGAGCAGTACTTC. Translation gives CASSKRTGQGLSGEVEQYF.

Written as DNA, the CDR3 is TGTGCCATCAGTGTAACGAACACTGAAGCTTTCTTT. Protein product: CAISVTNTEAFF. The chain carries TRBV10-3 and TRBJ1-1; D remains unclear. CDR3 length: 12 residues. Germline CDR1 is ENHRY and CDR2 is SYGVKD. V lost 4 bases to trimming and J lost 1 base, with 4 bases between them.

V gene TRBV18 combines with J gene TRBJ2-7; 8 bases line up with TRBD2. V was pared by 2 bases and J by 3 bases, with 6 bases of the junction left unmatched. The CDR3 loop spans 15 amino acids. The germline CDR1 and CDR2 sequences are KGHSH and LQKENI. The CDR3 nucleotides are TGTGCCAGCTCACCATCCGAGACTAGCGACTACGAGCAGTACTTC. It is translated as CASSPSETSDYEQYF.